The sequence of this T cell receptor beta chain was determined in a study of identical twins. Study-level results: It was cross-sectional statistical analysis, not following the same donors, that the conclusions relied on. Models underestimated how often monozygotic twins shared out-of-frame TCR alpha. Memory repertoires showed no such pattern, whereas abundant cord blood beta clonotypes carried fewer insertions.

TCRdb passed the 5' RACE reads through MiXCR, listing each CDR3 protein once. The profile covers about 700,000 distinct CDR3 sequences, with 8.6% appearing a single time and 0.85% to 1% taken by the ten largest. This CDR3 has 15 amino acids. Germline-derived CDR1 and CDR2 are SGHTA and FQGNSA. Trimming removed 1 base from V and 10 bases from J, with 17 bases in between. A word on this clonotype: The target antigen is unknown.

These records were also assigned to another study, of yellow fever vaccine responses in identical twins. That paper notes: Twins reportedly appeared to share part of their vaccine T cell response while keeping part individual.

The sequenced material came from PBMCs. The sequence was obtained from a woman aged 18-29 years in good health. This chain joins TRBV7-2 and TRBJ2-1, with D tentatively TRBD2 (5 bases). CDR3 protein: CASSLGASRLDEQFF. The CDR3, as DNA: TGTGCCAGCAGCTTAGGCGCTAGCCGGTTAGACGAGCAGTTCTTC.